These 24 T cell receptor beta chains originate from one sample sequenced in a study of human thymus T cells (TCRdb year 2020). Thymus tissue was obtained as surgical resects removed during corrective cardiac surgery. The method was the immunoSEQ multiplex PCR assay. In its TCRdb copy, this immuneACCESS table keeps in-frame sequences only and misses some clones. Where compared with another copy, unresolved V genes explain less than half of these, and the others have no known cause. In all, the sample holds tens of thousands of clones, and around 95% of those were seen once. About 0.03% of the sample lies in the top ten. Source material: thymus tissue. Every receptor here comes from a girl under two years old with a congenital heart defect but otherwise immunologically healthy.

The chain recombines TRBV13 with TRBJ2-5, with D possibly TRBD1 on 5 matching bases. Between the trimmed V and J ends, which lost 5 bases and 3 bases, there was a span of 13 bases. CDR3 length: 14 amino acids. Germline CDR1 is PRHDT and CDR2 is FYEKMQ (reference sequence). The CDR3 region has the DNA TGTGCCAGCAGCCAACAGTTAGGGGAAGAGACCCAGTACTTC. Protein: CASSQQLGEETQYF.

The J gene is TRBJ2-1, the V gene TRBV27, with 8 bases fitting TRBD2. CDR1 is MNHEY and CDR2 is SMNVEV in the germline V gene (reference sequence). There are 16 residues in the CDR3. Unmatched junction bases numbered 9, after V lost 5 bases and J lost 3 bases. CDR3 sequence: CASSPRGGLNYNEQFF. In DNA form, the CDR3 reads TGTGCCAGCAGTCCCCGGGGGGGCCTTAACTACAATGAGCAGTTCTTC.

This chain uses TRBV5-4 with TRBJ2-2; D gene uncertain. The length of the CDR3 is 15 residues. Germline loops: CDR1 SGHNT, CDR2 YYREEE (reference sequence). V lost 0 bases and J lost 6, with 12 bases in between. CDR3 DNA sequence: TGTGCCAGCAGCTTGGGCCCTCCCAGGTCCGGGGAGCTGTTTTTT. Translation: CASSLGPPRSGELFF.

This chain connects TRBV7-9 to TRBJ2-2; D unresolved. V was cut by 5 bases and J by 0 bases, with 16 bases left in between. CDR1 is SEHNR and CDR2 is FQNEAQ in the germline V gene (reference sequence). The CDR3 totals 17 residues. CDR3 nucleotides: TGTGCCAGCAGCCAAATAACAGCAAACTCGAACACCGGGGAGCTGTTTTTT. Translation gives CASSQITANSNTGELFF.

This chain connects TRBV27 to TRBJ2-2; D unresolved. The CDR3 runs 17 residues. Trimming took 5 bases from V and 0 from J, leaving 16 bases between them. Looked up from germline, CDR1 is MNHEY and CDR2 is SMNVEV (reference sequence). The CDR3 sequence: CASSPLPPGPNTGELFF. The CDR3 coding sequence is TGTGCCAGCAGTCCCCTCCCCCCGGGCCCGAACACCGGGGAGCTGTTTTTT.

The CDR3 sequence is CSVESLGGGLGYEQYF. DNA for the CDR3: TGCAGCGTTGAAAGCCTCGGAGGGGGACTTGGCTACGAGCAGTACTTC. The gene calls are TRBV29-1 and TRBJ2-7; D is perhaps TRBD1 or TRBD2 (6 bases each). V was shortened by 2 bases and J by 3 bases, with 20 bases between the two germline ends. The CDR3 covers 16 residues. Germline V gives CDR1 SQVTM, CDR2 ANQGSEA.

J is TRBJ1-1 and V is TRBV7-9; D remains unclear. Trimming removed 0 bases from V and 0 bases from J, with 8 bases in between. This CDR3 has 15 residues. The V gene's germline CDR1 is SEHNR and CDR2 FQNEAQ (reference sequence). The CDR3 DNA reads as TGTGCCAGCAGCTTAGCAGACGACCTGAACACTGAAGCTTTCTTT. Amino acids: CASSLADDLNTEAFF.

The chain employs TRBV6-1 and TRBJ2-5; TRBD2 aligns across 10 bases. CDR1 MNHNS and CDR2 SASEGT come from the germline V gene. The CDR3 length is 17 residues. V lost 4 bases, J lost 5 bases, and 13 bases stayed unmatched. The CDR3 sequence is CASSGDYRTSGGETQYF. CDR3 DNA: TGTGCCAGCAGTGGAGATTATCGGACTAGCGGTGGGGAGACCCAGTACTTC.

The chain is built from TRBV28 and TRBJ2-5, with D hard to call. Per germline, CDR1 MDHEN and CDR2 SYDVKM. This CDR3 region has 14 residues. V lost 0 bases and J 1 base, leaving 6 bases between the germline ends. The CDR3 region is CASSLWDAQETQYF. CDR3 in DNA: TGTGCCAGCAGTTTATGGGACGCCCAAGAGACCCAGTACTTC.

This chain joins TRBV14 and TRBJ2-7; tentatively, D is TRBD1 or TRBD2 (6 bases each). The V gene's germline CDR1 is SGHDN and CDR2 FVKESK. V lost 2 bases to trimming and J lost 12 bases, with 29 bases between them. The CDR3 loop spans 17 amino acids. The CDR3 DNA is TGTGCCAGCAGCCAAAACTCTAGGAGGGTGGACAGAGCCCACCTGTACTTC. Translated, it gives CASSQNSRRVDRAHLYF.

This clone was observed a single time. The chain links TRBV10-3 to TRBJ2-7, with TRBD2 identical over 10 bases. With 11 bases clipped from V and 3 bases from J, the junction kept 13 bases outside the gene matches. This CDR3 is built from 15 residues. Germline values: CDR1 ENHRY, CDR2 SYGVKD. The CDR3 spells CAAFDVLAGIYEQYF. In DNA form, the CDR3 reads TGTGCCGCCTTCGACGTACTAGCGGGGATCTACGAGCAGTACTTC.

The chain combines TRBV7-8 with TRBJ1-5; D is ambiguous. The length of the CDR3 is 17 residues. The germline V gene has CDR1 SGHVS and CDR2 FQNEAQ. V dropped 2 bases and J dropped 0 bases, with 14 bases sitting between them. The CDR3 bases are TGTGCCAGCAGCTTAAGGGAGGGAGGAGATAGCAATCAGCCCCAGCATTTT. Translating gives CASSLREGGDSNQPQHF.

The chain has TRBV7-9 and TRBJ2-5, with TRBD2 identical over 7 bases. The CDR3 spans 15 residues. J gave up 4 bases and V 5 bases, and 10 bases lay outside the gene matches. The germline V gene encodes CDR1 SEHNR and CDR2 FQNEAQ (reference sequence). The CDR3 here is CASSLPSSGIETQYF. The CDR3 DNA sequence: TGTGCCAGCAGCCTGCCGTCTAGCGGTATAGAGACCCAGTACTTC.

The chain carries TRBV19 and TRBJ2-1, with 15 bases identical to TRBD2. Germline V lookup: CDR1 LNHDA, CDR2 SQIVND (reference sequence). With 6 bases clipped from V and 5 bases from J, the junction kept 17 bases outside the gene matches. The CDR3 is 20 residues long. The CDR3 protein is CASSPRTGTSGRSPHNEQFF. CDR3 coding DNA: TGTGCCAGTAGCCCAAGAACCGGGACTAGCGGGAGGTCCCCCCACAATGAGCAGTTCTTC.

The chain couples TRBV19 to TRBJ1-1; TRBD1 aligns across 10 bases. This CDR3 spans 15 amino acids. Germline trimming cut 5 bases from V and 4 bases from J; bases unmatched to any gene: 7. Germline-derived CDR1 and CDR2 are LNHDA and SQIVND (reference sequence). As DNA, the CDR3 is TGTGCCAGTAGTCCTCCGACAGGGGGCTTCACTGAAGCTTTCTTT. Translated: CASSPPTGGFTEAFF.

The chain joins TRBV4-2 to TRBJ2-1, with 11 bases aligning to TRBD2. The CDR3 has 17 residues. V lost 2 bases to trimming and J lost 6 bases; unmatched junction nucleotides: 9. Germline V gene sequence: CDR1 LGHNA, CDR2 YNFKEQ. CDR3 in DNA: TGTGCCAGCAGCCAACGGCCGGGACTAGCGGCACCCAATGAGCAGTTCTTC. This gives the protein CASSQRPGLAAPNEQFF.

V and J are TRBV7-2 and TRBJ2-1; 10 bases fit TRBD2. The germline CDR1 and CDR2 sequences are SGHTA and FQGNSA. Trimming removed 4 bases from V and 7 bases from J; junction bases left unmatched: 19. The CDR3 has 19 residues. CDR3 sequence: CASSSPSPLAGERCNEQFF. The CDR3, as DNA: TGTGCCAGCAGCTCCCCTAGTCCGCTAGCGGGAGAGAGATGTAATGAGCAGTTCTTC.

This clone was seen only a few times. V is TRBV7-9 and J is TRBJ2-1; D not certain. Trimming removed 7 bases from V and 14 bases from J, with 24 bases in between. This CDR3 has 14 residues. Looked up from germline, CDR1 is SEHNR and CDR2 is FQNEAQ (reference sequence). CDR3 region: CASTYETDSALEFF. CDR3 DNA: TGTGCCAGCACCTACGAAACTGATTCCGCCCTCGAGTTCTTC.

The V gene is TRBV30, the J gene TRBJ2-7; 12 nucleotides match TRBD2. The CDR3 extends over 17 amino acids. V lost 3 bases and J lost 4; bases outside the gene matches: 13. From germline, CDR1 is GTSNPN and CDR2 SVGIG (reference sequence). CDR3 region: CAWREKLPGLAGYEQYF. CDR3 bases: TGTGCCTGGAGAGAAAAACTTCCGGGACTAGCGGGTTACGAGCAGTACTTC.

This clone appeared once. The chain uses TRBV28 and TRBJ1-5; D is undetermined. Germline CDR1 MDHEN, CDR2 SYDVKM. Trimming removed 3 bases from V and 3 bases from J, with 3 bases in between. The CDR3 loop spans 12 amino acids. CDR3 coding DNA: TGTGCCAGCAGTTTGATCAATCAGCCCCAGCATTTT. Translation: CASSLINQPQHF.

CDR3 sequence reads: CASSQERDFLNEQFF. The CDR3 DNA reads as TGTGCCAGCAGCCAAGAGCGGGACTTCCTAAATGAGCAGTTCTTC. This chain links TRBV4-2 with TRBJ2-1; a weak D match, TRBD2 (6 bases). The CDR3 spans 15 residues. CDR1 and CDR2 from the germline V gene are LGHNA and YNFKEQ. V was pared by 0 bases and J by 7 bases, with 13 bases between.

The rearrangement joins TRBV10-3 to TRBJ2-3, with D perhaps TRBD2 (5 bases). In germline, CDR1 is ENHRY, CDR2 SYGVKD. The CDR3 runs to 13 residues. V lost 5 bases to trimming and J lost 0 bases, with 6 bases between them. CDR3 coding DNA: TGTGCCATCAGTTGGACTAGCACAGATACGCAGTATTTT. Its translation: CAISWTSTDTQYF.

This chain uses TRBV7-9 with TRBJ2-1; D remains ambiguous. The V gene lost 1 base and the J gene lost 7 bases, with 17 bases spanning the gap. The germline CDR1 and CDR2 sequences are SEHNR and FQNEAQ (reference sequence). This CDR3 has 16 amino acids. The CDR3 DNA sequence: TGTGCCAGCAGCTTAGATCGGGCCGAAACCCGAAATGAGCAGTTCTTC. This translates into CASSLDRAETRNEQFF.

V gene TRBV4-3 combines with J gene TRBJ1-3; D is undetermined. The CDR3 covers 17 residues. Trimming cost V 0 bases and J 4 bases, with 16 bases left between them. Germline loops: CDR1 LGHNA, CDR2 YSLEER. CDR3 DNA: TGCGCCAGCAGCCAAGATAGCGGAATTACAGACGGAAACACCATATATTTT. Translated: CASSQDSGITDGNTIYF.